The 27 T cell receptor beta chains below were found in one sample sequenced in a study of T cell responses to AZD1222 COVID-19 vaccine (dated by TCRdb to about 2021). The method behind the library was the immunoSEQ multiplex PCR assay. As stored in TCRdb, this immuneACCESS dataset retains in-frame rearrangements with V and J assigned. A fraction of the clones does not appear; measured against another copy, unresolved V genes explain less than half of the discrepancy, and the remainder lacks a known reason. This sample holds about 140,000 clones; about 90% were observed only once. In total, the top ten clones hold roughly 7.5% of the sample. The meaning of the sample's time point label: about 28 days (+/-7) after the second vaccine dose. Explained via the paper, the treatment or condition label denotes: meningococcal conjugate vaccine given as trial control. The specimen comprised peripheral blood, sampled 28 days after the second dose of the MenACWY control vaccine. The receptors were gathered from an adult who received the MenACWY meningococcal vaccine as a control.

The V and J genes are TRBV3-1 (or the pseudogene TRBV3-2) and TRBJ1-3; TRBD1 is a possible D gene (5 bases). This CDR3 region has 15 residues. CDR1 LGHDT and CDR2 YNNKEL come from the germline V gene (reference sequence). Trimming shortened V by 1 base and J by 4 bases, and 11 bases separated the two germline ends. CDR3 protein: CASSQGRGRGNTIYF. The DNA for the CDR3 is TGTGCCAGCAGCCAAGGCCGGGGCCGCGGAAACACCATATATTTT.

The CDR3 coding sequence is TGTGCCACCAGTGACCCAGAGGAGACCCAGTACTTC. As protein: CATSDPEETQYF. This chain joins TRBV24-1 and TRBJ2-5; unclear D gene. Trimming removed 4 bases from V and 5 bases from J, with 7 bases in between. This CDR3 has 12 residues. The germline CDR1 and CDR2 sequences are KGHDR and SFDVKD.

The chain joins TRBV7-9 to TRBJ1-4; 8 positions agree with TRBD1. Looked up from germline, CDR1 is SEHNR and CDR2 is FQNEAQ (reference sequence). The J segment lost 7 bases and the V segment lost 7 bases, leaving 8 bases of the junction unmatched. The CDR3 consists of 14 residues. The DNA of the CDR3 is TGTGCCAGCACCCCGACAGGGGAGGTTGAAAAACTGTTTTTT. It yields the protein CASTPTGEVEKLFF.

V gene TRBV18 combines with J gene TRBJ2-1; D might be TRBD1 (6 bases). This CDR3 is 16 amino acids long. The germline V and J ends were trimmed by 3 bases and 3 bases, with 15 bases remaining between them. CDR1 is KGHSH, CDR2 LQKENI, per germline. The CDR3 sequence: CASSPFTGLVYNEQFF. The CDR3 DNA reads TGTGCCAGCTCACCCTTTACAGGGCTCGTCTACAATGAGCAGTTCTTC. The variable domain in full, completed from reference TRBV18 and TRBJ2-1, reads NAGVMQNPRHLVRRRGQEARLRCSPMKGHSHVYWYRQLPEEGLKFMVYLQKENIIDESGMPKERFSAEFPKEGPSILRIQQVVRGDSAAYFCASSPFTGLVYNEQFFGPGTRLTVL.

The rearrangement links TRBV30 to TRBJ2-1, with 8 bases lining up with TRBD1. V lost 0 bases, J lost 4 bases, and 2 bases stayed unmatched. CDR3 length equals 14 residues. CDR1 is GTSNPN and CDR2 is SVGIG in the germline V gene (reference sequence). This CDR3 reads CAWSVGTGYNEQFF. The CDR3 region has the DNA TGTGCCTGGAGTGTGGGGACAGGATACAATGAGCAGTTCTTC. The full variable domain, with the rest looked up from reference TRBV30 and TRBJ2-1, is SQTIHQWPATLVQPVGSPLSLECTVEGTSNPNLYWYRQAAGRGLQLLFYSVGIGQISSEVPQNLSASRPQDRQFILSSKKLLLSDSGFYLCAWSVGTGYNEQFFGPGTRLTVL.

The chain has TRBV2 and TRBJ2-2; the D gene is possibly TRBD1 (5 bases). CDR3 length: 14 residues. Trimming pared 6 bases from V and 4 bases from J, leaving 12 bases between. Germline V gene sequence: CDR1 SNHLY, CDR2 FYNNEI. CDR3 DNA: TGTGCCAGCAGGGGTCAGGGAACCACCGGGGAGCTGTTTTTT. Amino acid sequence: CASRGQGTTGELFF.

V gene TRBV9 combines with J gene TRBJ2-2; 8 bases fit TRBD2. CDR3 length: 17 amino acids. Germline CDR1 SGDLS, CDR2 YYNGEE. Trimming removed 1 base from V and 5 bases from J; junction bases left unmatched: 10. As DNA, the CDR3 is TGTGCCAGCAGCGTAACCATTGGGCGGGAGGAGACCGGGGAGCTGTTTTTT. Protein sequence: CASSVTIGREETGELFF.

The chain uses TRBV25-1 and TRBJ2-1, with a weak D call TRBD2 (5 bases). Germline V lookup: CDR1 MGHDK, CDR2 SYGVNS. Trimming cost V 0 bases and J 0 bases, with 9 bases left between them. This CDR3 spans 16 amino acids. The CDR3 reads CASSEYEGASYNEQFF. CDR3 in DNA: TGTGCCAGCAGTGAATATGAGGGAGCCTCCTACAATGAGCAGTTCTTC.

The rearrangement joins TRBV24-1 to TRBJ1-2; 10 bases line up with TRBD1. The CDR3 spans 15 residues. The V and J ends lost 3 bases and 6 bases, in that order; junction bases with no gene match: 6. CDR1 and CDR2 from the germline V gene are KGHDR and SFDVKD. The CDR3 DNA reads TGTGCCACCAGTGATCCCGGGACAGGGGAGGATGGCTACACCTTC. Its translation is CATSDPGTGEDGYTF.

The table lists this clone with a count of one. The V gene is TRBV6-5, the J gene TRBJ1-6; D possibly corresponds to TRBD1 (5 bases). Per the germline V gene, CDR1 is MNHEY and CDR2 is SVGAGI. The CDR3 is made up of 15 amino acids. The ends were cut back, 0 bases at V and 7 bases at J, with 10 bases in the middle. Here the CDR3 reads CASSYSRGRNSPLHF. The CDR3 DNA reads TGTGCCAGCAGTTACTCGAGGGGCAGGAATTCACCCCTCCACTTT.

This chain links TRBV4-1 with TRBJ2-2; D remains unclear. The CDR3 consists of 14 residues. V lost 0 bases, J lost 1 base, and 3 bases lay in between. Germline-derived CDR1 and CDR2 are MGHRA and YSYEKL. The CDR3 loop is CASSQERNTGELFF. CDR3 DNA: TGCGCCAGCAGCCAAGAGCGGAACACCGGGGAGCTGTTTTTT.

This clone was counted once. The chain combines TRBV5-4 with TRBJ1-6; 7 nucleotides match TRBD1. CDR3 size: 16 residues. After removal of 0 bases from V and 5 bases from J, the junction contained 5 bases not matched to a gene. Germline V lookup: CDR1 SGHNT, CDR2 YYREEE (reference sequence). The CDR3 is CASSLASGGHNSPLHF. DNA of the CDR3: TGTGCCAGCAGCTTGGCTTCAGGGGGACATAATTCACCCCTCCACTTT.

The genes are TRBV2 and TRBJ2-7; D gene uncertain. Germline V gene sequence: CDR1 SNHLY, CDR2 FYNNEI. Trimming stripped 2 bases from V and 5 bases from J, with 10 bases between. This CDR3 contains 13 residues. The CDR3 coding sequence is TGTGCCAGCAGTGAAAGTTGGACCCACGAGCAGTACTTC. Residues: CASSESWTHEQYF.

The V call is TRBV5-1, the J call TRBJ2-2, with TRBD1 as a possible D gene (6 bases). The CDR3 runs 15 residues. V lost 4 bases and J 0 bases, leaving 10 bases between the germline ends. Germline CDR1 and CDR2: SGHRS and YFSETQ. The CDR3 loop reads CASSKGGPNTGELFF. For the CDR3, the DNA is TGCGCCAGCAGCAAAGGGGGACCGAACACCGGGGAGCTGTTTTTT. Combining the CDR3 with reference TRBV5-1 and TRBJ2-2 gives the whole variable domain KAGVTQTPRYLIKTRGQQVTLSCSPISGHRSVSWYQQTPGQGLQFLFEYFSETQRNKGNFPGRFSGRQFSNSRSEMNVSTLELGDSALYLCASSKGGPNTGELFFGEGSRLTVL.

The chain couples TRBV15 to TRBJ2-5; 7 nucleotides align to TRBD1. Per germline, CDR1 LNHNV and CDR2 YYDKDF (reference sequence). The CDR3 has 13 residues. V trimming: 9 bases; J trimming: 0 bases; junction bases outside the gene matches: 4. The CDR3, as DNA: TGTGCCACGGCTCAGGGGGACCAAGAGACCCAGTACTTC. Its protein is CATAQGDQETQYF.

The rearrangement uses TRBV28 and TRBJ1-5, with D maybe TRBD1 (5 bases). Germline V gene lookup returns CDR1 MDHEN and CDR2 SYDVKM. Trimming removed 7 bases at V and 4 bases at J, with 11 bases between. The CDR3 covers 13 residues. CDR3 in amino acids: CASTWQGNQPQHF. The CDR3 nucleotides read TGTGCCAGCACGTGGCAGGGTAATCAGCCCCAGCATTTT.

The chain has TRBV28 and TRBJ1-5; no definite D call. CDR1 and CDR2 (germline): MDHEN, SYDVKM. This CDR3 region has 15 residues. Trimming took off 7 bases at V and 2 bases at J, with 15 bases between the two ends. In DNA form, the CDR3 reads TGTGCCAGCACATCGGGGTTGGTACGCAATCAGCCCCAGCATTTT. It yields the protein CASTSGLVRNQPQHF.

The chain has TRBV25-1 and TRBJ1-6, with 8 bases lining up with TRBD1. J lost 7 bases, V lost 4 bases, and 0 bases had no gene match. The germline gives CDR1 MGHDK, CDR2 SYGVNS. The CDR3 length is 13 residues. CDR3 nucleotides: TGTGCCAGCAGTGGACAGGGGAATTCACCCCTCCACTTT. Encoded protein: CASSGQGNSPLHF.

The chain recombines TRBV12-3 or TRBV12-4 with TRBJ1-1; D perhaps matches TRBD1 (5 bases). The CDR3 is 13 amino acids. V gave up 6 bases and J gave up 5 bases, with 13 bases separating them. The CDR3 DNA reads TGTGCCAGCAGGCCAGGGTTTGGGACTGAAGCTTTCTTT. It specifies CASRPGFGTEAFF.

This chain uses TRBV3-1 (or the pseudogene TRBV3-2) with TRBJ2-7, with a possible D match to TRBD2 (6 bases). Trimming removed 6 bases at V and 4 bases at J, with 16 bases between. CDR3 size: 14 residues. CDR1 is LGHDT, CDR2 YNNKEL, per germline (reference sequence). CDR3 coding DNA: TGTGCCAGCAGTCAGCTGACTAGTAATTACGAGCAGTACTTC. Its translation is CASSQLTSNYEQYF.

This clone showed up just a few times. The V gene is TRBV9, the J gene TRBJ1-1, with D hard to call. The length of the CDR3 is 14 residues. Deletions cut 4 bases from V and 8 bases from J, with 18 bases between. Germline lookup yields CDR1 SGDLS and CDR2 YYNGEE. This chain's CDR3 is CASSSTRSTGEAFF. CDR3 DNA sequence: TGTGCCAGCAGCTCCACCCGATCCACCGGAGAAGCTTTCTTT.

The V call is TRBV7-9, the J call TRBJ1-1; 7 nucleotides agree with TRBD1. The V segment lost 8 bases and the J segment 3 bases; nucleotides outside the gene matches: 9. CDR3 length equals 14 residues. Germline V lookup: CDR1 SEHNR, CDR2 FQNEAQ (reference sequence). CDR3 residues: CASRNRGLDTEAFF. CDR3 nucleotides: TGTGCCAGCCGGAACAGGGGTTTGGACACTGAAGCTTTCTTT.

The chain couples TRBV19 to TRBJ2-1; perhaps TRBD1 as D (5 bases). Trimming removed 6 bases from V and 4 bases from J, with 16 bases in between. Germline values: CDR1 LNHDA, CDR2 SQIVND (reference sequence). The CDR3 length is 15 residues. CDR3 bases: TGTGCCAGTAGCCCCGACAGCCCCACTTACAATGAGCAGTTCTTC. Translating it yields CASSPDSPTYNEQFF.

CDR3 in DNA: TGTGCCAGCAGCCAAGATCCGGTGAACACTGAAGCTTTCTTT. Its protein is CASSQDPVNTEAFF. The gene calls are TRBV3-1 (or the pseudogene TRBV3-2) and TRBJ1-1, with D hard to call. Germline V gene lookup returns CDR1 LGHDT and CDR2 YNNKEL (reference sequence). CDR3 size: 14 residues. Trimming removed 0 bases from V and 0 bases from J, with 5 bases in between.

A remark on this clone: The sample carries other DNA sequences with the same CDR3. The chain links TRBV3-1 (or the pseudogene TRBV3-2) to TRBJ2-1; D call uncertain. Germline CDR1 and CDR2: LGHDT and YNNKEL (reference sequence). The CDR3 covers 12 residues. The V end was cut by 1 base, the J end by 9 bases, with 7 bases between. The CDR3 DNA reads as TGTGCCAGCAGCCAAGTGTCCGCTGAGCAGTTCTTC. As protein: CASSQVSAEQFF.

V gene TRBV9 combines with J gene TRBJ1-3; D ambiguous. Germline CDR1 reads SGDLS; CDR2 reads YYNGEE. The ends were cut back, 0 bases at V and 3 bases at J, with 16 bases in the middle. CDR3 length: 17 amino acids. CDR3 loop: CASSVVAVPRGGNTIYF. The CDR3 bases are TGTGCCAGCAGCGTAGTGGCAGTACCACGTGGTGGAAACACCATATATTTT.

The genes are TRBV10-3 and TRBJ2-1; TRBD2 matches 7 bases. CDR1 ENHRY and CDR2 SYGVKD come from the germline V gene. The CDR3 has 13 amino acids. With 7 bases clipped from V and 5 bases from J, the junction kept 5 bases outside the gene matches. Here the CDR3 reads CAITGLADNEQFF. CDR3 in DNA: TGTGCCATCACTGGTCTAGCGGACAATGAGCAGTTCTTC.